Shown below are 9 T cell receptor beta chains from a single sample sequenced in a study of blood T cells in healthy people across ages. The authors ran a second PCR of roughly 6 to 12 cycles using a sample-barcoded 5' primer and a J-beta primer mix. TCRdb itself ran the 5' RACE reads through MiXCR, one entry per CDR3 protein. The table includes about 620,000 distinct CDR3 sequences, 52% detected once. Material: blood. The receptor source for this set is a woman older than 75 in good health.

The gene calls are TRBV30 and TRBJ1-2; 7 bases are a match to TRBD1. The V segment lost 7 bases and the J segment 8 bases; nucleotides outside the gene matches: 7. Per germline, CDR1 GTSNPN and CDR2 SVGIG (reference sequence). The CDR3 loop spans 11 amino acids. DNA of the CDR3: TGTGCCTTTCAGACAGGGCACGGCTACACCTTC. This codes for CAFQTGHGYTF.

This clonotype was seen at least ten times. The chain uses TRBV29-1 and TRBJ2-3; either TRBD1 or TRBD2 may fit D (5 bases each). Germline loops: CDR1 SQVTM, CDR2 ANQGSEA. This CDR3 spans 13 amino acids. V lost 7 bases and J lost 2, with 13 bases in between. For the CDR3, the DNA is TGCAGCGCCTCGGGGCGGCTCACAGATACGCAGTATTTT. This gives the protein CSASGRLTDTQYF.

This clonotype was counted at least ten times. This chain uses TRBV20-1 with TRBJ2-7; unclear D gene. The germline gives CDR1 DFQATT, CDR2 SNEGSKA (reference sequence). CDR3 length: 12 residues. V gave up 1 base and J gave up 4 bases, with 8 bases separating them. The CDR3 region has the DNA TGCAGTGCTAGAGCGGGCCTGTACGAGCAGTACTTC. It specifies CSARAGLYEQYF.

The V call is TRBV24-1, the J call TRBJ2-2; 7 bases agree with TRBD2. This CDR3 is 16 amino acids long. V shed 9 bases and J 2 bases; nucleotides not matched to a gene: 11. Germline assignment: CDR1 KGHDR and CDR2 SFDVKD. The DNA of the CDR3 is TGTGCCACCTGTGCCGGCGGGGGATCAAACACCGGGGAGCTGTTTTTT. It specifies CATCAGGGSNTGELFF.

There are many counts of this clonotype. V gene TRBV6-1 combines with J gene TRBJ2-1; TRBD2 matches at 8 bases. The CDR3 is 15 residues long. J lost 5 bases, V lost 6 bases, and 9 bases had no gene match. The V gene's germline CDR1 is MNHNS and CDR2 SASEGT. CDR3: CASRALAASDNEQFF. CDR3 DNA: TGTGCCAGCAGGGCACTAGCGGCGAGCGACAATGAGCAGTTCTTC.

As regards this clonotype: Being one base from a much bigger clone, this may be a read error. The V and J genes are TRBV5-1 and TRBJ2-1; 8 nucleotides align to TRBD2. The junction had 4 bases not matched to a gene; V was cut back by 0 bases and J by 5 bases. CDR1 is SGHRS, CDR2 YFSETQ, per germline. This CDR3 spans 15 amino acids. In nucleotides, the CDR3 is TGCGCCAGCAGCTTGGTACCAGCGGGAGACAATGAGCAGTTCTTC. Translating gives CASSLVPAGDNEQFF.

This clonotype was seen at least ten times. V usage is TRBV7-2 and J usage is TRBJ2-1, with 7 positions matching TRBD2. CDR3 length: 15 amino acids. Germline assignment: CDR1 SGHTA and CDR2 FQGNSA. V trimming: 1 base; J trimming: 3 bases; junction bases outside the gene matches: 3. The DNA of the CDR3 is TGTGCCAGCAGCTTAGTAGCGGGTGTCTACAATGAGCAGTTCTTC. Translating it yields CASSLVAGVYNEQFF.

The chain is built from TRBV28 and TRBJ2-5; 8 nucleotides agree with TRBD2. The CDR3 has 14 amino acids. Germline CDR1 reads MDHEN; CDR2 reads SYDVKM. The trim removed 6 bases at V and 5 bases at J, leaving 8 bases unmatched. In nucleotides, the CDR3 is TGTGCCAGCAGCACCCGGGAGGGGCGGGAGACCCAGTACTTC. Amino acid sequence: CASSTREGRETQYF.

V and J are TRBV2 and TRBJ2-5, with TRBD2 identical over 10 bases. After removal of 3 bases from V and 4 bases from J, the junction contained 8 bases not matched to a gene. The V gene's germline CDR1 is SNHLY and CDR2 FYNNEI. CDR3 size: 16 residues. The CDR3 DNA follows: TGTGCCAGCAGTGACCCGAGCGGGGGGGCACGAGAGACCCAGTACTTC. As protein: CASSDPSGGARETQYF.